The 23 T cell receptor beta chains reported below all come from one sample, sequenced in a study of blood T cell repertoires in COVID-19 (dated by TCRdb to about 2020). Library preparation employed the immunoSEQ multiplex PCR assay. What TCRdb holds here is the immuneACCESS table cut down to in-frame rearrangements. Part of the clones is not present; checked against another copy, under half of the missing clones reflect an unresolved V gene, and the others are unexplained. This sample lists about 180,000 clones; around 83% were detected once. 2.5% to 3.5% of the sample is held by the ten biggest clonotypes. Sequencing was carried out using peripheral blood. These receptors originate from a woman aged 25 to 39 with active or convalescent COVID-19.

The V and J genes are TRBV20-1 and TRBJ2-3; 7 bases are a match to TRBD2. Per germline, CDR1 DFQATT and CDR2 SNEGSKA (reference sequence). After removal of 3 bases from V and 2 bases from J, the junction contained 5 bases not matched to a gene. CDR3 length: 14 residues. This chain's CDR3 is CSASRAGYTDTQYF. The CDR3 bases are TGCAGTGCTAGTCGAGCGGGGTACACAGATACGCAGTATTTT.

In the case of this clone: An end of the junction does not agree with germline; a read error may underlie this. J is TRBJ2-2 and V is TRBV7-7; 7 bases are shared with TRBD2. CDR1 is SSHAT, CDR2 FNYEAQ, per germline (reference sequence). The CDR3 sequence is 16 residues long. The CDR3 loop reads CASSASGTRRAGELFF. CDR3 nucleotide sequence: TGTGCTAGCAGCGCCAGCGGGACCCGACGAGCCGGGGAGCTGTTTTTT.

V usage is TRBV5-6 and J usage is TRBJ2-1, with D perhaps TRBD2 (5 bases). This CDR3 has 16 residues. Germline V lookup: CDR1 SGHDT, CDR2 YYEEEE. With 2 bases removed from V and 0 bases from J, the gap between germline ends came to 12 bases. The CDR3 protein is CASSFALESSYNEQFF. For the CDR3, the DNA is TGTGCCAGCAGCTTTGCACTAGAAAGCTCCTACAATGAGCAGTTCTTC.

CDR3 in amino acids: CASSWTGLNQPQHF. The CDR3 nucleotides are TGTGCCAGCAGTTGGACAGGGCTCAATCAGCCCCAGCATTTT. This sequence joins TRBV6-2 or TRBV6-3 and TRBJ1-5, with TRBD1 matching 8 bases. V gave up 4 bases and J gave up 3 bases; unmatched junction bases: 2. CDR1 MNHEY and CDR2 SVGEGT come from the germline V gene. The CDR3 totals 14 residues.

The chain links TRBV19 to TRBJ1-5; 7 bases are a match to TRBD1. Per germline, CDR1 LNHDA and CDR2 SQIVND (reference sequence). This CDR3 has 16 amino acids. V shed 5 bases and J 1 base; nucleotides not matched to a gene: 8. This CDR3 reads CASSVPSGGSNQPQHF. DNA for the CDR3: TGTGCCAGTAGTGTCCCTTCAGGGGGGAGCAATCAGCCCCAGCATTTT.

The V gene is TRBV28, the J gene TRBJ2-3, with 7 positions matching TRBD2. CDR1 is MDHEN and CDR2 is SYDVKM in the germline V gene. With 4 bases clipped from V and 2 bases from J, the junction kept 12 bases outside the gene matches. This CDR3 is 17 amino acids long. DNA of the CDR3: TGTGCCAGCAGTTACTCCTCGTGGGAGGGAAACACAGATACGCAGTATTTT. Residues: CASSYSSWEGNTDTQYF.

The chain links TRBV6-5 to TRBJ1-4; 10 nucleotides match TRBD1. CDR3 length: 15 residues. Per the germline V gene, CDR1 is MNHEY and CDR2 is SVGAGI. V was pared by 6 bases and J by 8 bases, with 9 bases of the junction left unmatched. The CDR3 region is CASRGGGQGGEKLFF. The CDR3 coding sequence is TGTGCCAGCAGGGGGGGAGGACAGGGGGGGGAAAAACTGTTTTTT.

CDR3 bases: TGTGCCAGCAGCAACCGGCTCCCCGGGACTAGCACAGATACGCAGTATTTT. Encoded protein: CASSNRLPGTSTDTQYF. This chain uses TRBV7-9 with TRBJ2-3; D is possibly TRBD2 (6 bases). The V end lost 5 bases, the J end lost 0 bases, and 18 bases lay between the germline ends. This CDR3 region has 17 residues. Germline CDR1 reads SEHNR; CDR2 reads FQNEAQ (reference sequence).

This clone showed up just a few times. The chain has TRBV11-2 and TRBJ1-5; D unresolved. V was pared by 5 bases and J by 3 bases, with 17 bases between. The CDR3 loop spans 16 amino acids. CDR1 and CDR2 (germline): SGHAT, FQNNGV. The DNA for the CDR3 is TGTGCCAGCAGCCCCCACGAGGGAGTAAACAATCAGCCCCAGCATTTT. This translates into CASSPHEGVNNQPQHF.

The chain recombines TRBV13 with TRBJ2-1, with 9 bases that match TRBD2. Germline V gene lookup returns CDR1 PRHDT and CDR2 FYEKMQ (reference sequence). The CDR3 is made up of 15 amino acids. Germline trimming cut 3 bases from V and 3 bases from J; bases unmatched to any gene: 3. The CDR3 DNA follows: TGTGCCAGCAGCTTTGAGCGGGAGGTCTACAATGAGCAGTTCTTC. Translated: CASSFEREVYNEQFF.

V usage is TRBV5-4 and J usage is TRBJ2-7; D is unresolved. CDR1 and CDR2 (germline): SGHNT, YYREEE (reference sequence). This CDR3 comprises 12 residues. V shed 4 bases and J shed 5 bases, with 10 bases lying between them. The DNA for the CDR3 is TGTGCCAGCAGCCTAGTCCGGGACGAGCAGTACTTC. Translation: CASSLVRDEQYF.

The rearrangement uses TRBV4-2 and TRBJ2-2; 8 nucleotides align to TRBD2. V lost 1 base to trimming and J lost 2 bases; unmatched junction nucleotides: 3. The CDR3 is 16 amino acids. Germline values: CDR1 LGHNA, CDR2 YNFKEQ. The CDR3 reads CASSQGGGLNTGELFF. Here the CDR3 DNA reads TGTGCCAGCAGCCAAGGCGGGGGGCTAAACACCGGGGAGCTGTTTTTT.

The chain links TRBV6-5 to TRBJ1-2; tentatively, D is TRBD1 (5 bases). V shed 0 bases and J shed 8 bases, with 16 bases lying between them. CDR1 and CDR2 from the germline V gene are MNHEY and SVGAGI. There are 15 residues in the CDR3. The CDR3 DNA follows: TGTGCCAGCAGTTACTCGAACGGGCAGGGAGGCGGCTACACCTTC. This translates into CASSYSNGQGGGYTF.

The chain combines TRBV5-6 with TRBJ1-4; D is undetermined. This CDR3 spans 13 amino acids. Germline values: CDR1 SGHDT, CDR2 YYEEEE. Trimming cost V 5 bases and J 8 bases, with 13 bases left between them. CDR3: CASSNTGGEKLFF. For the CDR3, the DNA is TGTGCCAGCAGTAACACCGGAGGGGAAAAACTGTTTTTT.

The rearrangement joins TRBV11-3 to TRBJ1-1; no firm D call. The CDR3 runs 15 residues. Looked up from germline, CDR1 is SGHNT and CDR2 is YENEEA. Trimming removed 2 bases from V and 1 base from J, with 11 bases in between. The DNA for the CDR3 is TGTGCCAGCAGCTTAATAGGAGCGACGAACACTGAAGCTTTCTTT. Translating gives CASSLIGATNTEAFF. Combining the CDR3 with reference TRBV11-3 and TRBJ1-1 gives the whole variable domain EAGVVQSPRYKIIEKKQPVAFWCNPISGHNTLYWYLQNLGQGPELLIRYENEEAVDDSQLPKDRFSAERLKGVDSTLKIQPAELGDSAVYLCASSLIGATNTEAFFGQGTRLTVV.

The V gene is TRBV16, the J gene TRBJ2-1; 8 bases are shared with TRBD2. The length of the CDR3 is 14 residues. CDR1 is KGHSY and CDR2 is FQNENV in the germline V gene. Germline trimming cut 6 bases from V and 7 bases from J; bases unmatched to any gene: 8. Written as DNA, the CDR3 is TGTGCCAGCAGGAGGACTAGCTGGATGAATGAGCAGTTCTTC. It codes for CASRRTSWMNEQFF.

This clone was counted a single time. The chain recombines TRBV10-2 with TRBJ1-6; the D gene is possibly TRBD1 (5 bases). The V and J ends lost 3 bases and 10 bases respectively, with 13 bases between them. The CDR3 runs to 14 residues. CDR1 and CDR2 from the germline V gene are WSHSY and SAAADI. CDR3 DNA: TGCGCCAGCAGTGATCTCCCGCGGGGGTCACCCCTCCACTTT. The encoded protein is CASSDLPRGSPLHF.

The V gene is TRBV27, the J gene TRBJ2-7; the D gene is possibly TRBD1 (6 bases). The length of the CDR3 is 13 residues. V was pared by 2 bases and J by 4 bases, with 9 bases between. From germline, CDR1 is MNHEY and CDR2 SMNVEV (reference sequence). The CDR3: CASSLTGKYEQYF. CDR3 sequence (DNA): TGTGCCAGCAGTTTAACAGGGAAGTACGAGCAGTACTTC.

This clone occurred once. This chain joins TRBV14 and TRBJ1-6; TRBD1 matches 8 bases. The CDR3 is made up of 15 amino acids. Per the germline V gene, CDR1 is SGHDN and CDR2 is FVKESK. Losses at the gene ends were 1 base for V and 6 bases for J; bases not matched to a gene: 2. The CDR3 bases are TGTGCCAGCAGCCAAGGACAGGGGATTAATTCACCCCTCCACTTT. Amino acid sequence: CASSQGQGINSPLHF.

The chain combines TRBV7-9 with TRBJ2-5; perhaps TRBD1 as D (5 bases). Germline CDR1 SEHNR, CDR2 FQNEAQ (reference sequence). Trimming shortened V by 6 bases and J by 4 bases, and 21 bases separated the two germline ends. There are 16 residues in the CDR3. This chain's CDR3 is CASSLTRQKGVETQYF. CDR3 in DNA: TGTGCCAGCAGTTTAACGCGACAGAAAGGGGTAGAGACCCAGTACTTC.

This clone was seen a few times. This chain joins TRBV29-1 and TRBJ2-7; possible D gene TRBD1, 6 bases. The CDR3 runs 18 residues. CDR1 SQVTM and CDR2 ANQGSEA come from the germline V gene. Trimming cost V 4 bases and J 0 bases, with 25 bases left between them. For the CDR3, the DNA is TGCAGCGTTGTAGTGGGGGCCTACAGCGGAGATGTCTCCTACGAGCAGTACTTC. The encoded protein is CSVVVGAYSGDVSYEQYF.

The CDR3 DNA reads TGTGCCAGCAGTTTATTACAGGAAAAACTGTTTTTT. It translates to CASSLLQEKLFF. The chain employs TRBV12-3 or TRBV12-4 and TRBJ1-4, with unresolved D. V lost 2 bases and J lost 8, with 6 bases in between. The CDR3 spans 12 residues.

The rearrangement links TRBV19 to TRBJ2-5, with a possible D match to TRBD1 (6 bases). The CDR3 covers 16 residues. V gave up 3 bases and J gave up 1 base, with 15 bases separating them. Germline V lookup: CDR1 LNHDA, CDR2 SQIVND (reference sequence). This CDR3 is CASSIGAGDPQETQYF. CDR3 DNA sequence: TGTGCCAGTAGTATCGGGGCAGGGGACCCCCAAGAGACCCAGTACTTC.